This paragraph reports one T cell receptor beta chain. Its antigen is not known. Generated by immunoSEQ multiplex PCR, the TCRdb table keeps only in-frame clones and is missing some. Seen here are about 64,000 clones, approximately 87% observed once, and the top ten hold around 4%. The data are from a study of Tregs in tolerant kidney transplant recipients. Findings and limits, study-wide: Biological reproducibility was not directly addressed in this study. Antigen-driven expansion was suggested because donor-specific Tregs expanded more than all Tregs in tolerant patients.

Mixed chimerism was transient after nonmyeloablative marrow transplants from related graft donors. Unstimulated Tregs (CD4+CD25+CD127-) and CD4+CD25- non-Tregs were sorted from PBMCs. This TCR was recovered from a human patient who received a combined kidney and bone marrow transplant. Some T cells may be provided by the graft donor. The specimen comprised CD4+ T cells from blood (PBMCs), sampled 6 months after the transplant.

CDR3 loop: CASSIVTGQETQYF. CDR3 sequence (DNA): TGTGCCAGTAGTATCGTAACAGGTCAAGAGACCCAGTACTTC. The chain has TRBV19 and TRBJ2-5; possibly TRBD1 for D (5 bases). The CDR3 totals 14 residues. The V end was cut by 3 bases, the J end by 2 bases, with 10 bases between. Germline values: CDR1 LNHDA, CDR2 SQIVND (reference sequence).